A single sample is the source of the 19 T cell receptor beta chains below, sequenced in a study of blood T cell repertoires in COVID-19 (dated by TCRdb to the early 2020s). Receptor libraries were prepared by the immunoSEQ multiplex PCR assay. Held by TCRdb, this immuneACCESS table contains in-frame sequences only and omits some clones. Under half of the omission traces to an unresolved V gene where checked; the cause of the rest is unknown. The sample yields some 200,000 clones; over 80% were counted once. The ten largest account for around 1.3% of the sample. The sample consisted of peripheral blood. The source of these receptors is a woman aged 25-40 years with COVID-19, enrolled during active disease.

The chain joins TRBV7-2 to TRBJ2-4; 9 nucleotides line up with TRBD1. V lost 3 bases to trimming and J lost 9 bases; unmatched junction nucleotides: 6. The germline V gene encodes CDR1 SGHTA and CDR2 FQGNSA. CDR3 length: 14 residues. The DNA for the CDR3 is TGTGCCAGCAGCTTCGTACAGGGGGCCGGCATTCAGTACTTC. This gives the protein CASSFVQGAGIQYF. Full variable domain (missing parts from reference TRBV7-2 and TRBJ2-4): GAGVSQSPSNKVTEKGKDVELRCDPISGHTALYWYRQSLGQGLEFLIYFQGNSAPDKSGLPSDRFSAERTGGSVSTLTIQRTQQEDSAVYLCASSFVQGAGIQYFGAGTRLSVL.

The J gene is TRBJ2-7, the V gene TRBV3-1 (or the pseudogene TRBV3-2); maybe TRBD2 (6 bases). Looked up from germline, CDR1 is LGHDT and CDR2 is YNNKEL (reference sequence). CDR3 size: 13 residues. V dropped 5 bases and J dropped 7 bases, with 15 bases sitting between them. The CDR3 sequence is CASSVTGVGEQYF. The DNA of the CDR3 is TGTGCCAGCAGCGTCACGGGGGTGGGGGAGCAGTACTTC.

V and J are TRBV29-1 and TRBJ1-2; D perhaps matches TRBD1 (5 bases). This CDR3 is 12 amino acids long. Trimming shortened V by 4 bases and J by 6 bases, and 12 bases separated the two germline ends. Germline V gene data show CDR1 as SQVTM and CDR2 as ANQGSEA. This chain's CDR3 is CSVVQGGNGYTF. DNA for the CDR3: TGCAGCGTTGTTCAGGGAGGGAATGGCTACACCTTC.

This chain links TRBV5-8 with TRBJ1-1; maybe TRBD1 (5 bases). V lost 4 bases and J 4 bases, leaving 8 bases between the germline ends. The CDR3 spans 12 residues. The V gene's germline CDR1 is SGHTS and CDR2 YDEGEE. Here the CDR3 reads CASSRQGTEAFF. The CDR3 nucleotides are TGTGCCAGCAGCCGTCAGGGCACTGAAGCTTTCTTT.

The V and J genes are TRBV7-3 and TRBJ2-1; 10 nucleotides match TRBD2. CDR3 length: 16 amino acids. Germline values: CDR1 SGHTA, CDR2 FQGTGA. V was clipped by 5 bases and J by 11 bases; unmatched bases: 15. CDR3 sequence reads: CASSTSSRASGSQQFF. The CDR3 bases are TGTGCCAGCAGCACATCGAGTCGGGCTAGCGGGAGCCAGCAGTTCTTC.

The CDR3 region is CASSLKGADTQYF. The CDR3 nucleotides are TGTGCCAGCAGCCTAAAGGGGGCAGATACGCAGTATTTT. J is TRBJ2-3 and V is TRBV7-3, with D maybe TRBD1 (6 bases). The CDR3 has 13 residues. Trimming removed 5 bases from V and 4 bases from J, with 10 bases in between. CDR1 and CDR2 from the germline V gene are SGHTA and FQGTGA. The complete variable domain, with remaining parts taken from reference TRBV7-3 and TRBJ2-3, reads GAGVSQTPSNKVTEKGKYVELRCDPISGHTALYWYRQSLGQGPEFLIYFQGTGAADDSGLPNDRFFAVRPEGSVSTLKIQRTERGDSAVYLCASSLKGADTQYFGPGTRLTVL.

The chain combines TRBV6-2 or TRBV6-3 with TRBJ2-7; TRBD2 matches 7 bases. V shed 2 bases, J shed 3 bases, and the junction held 10 bases outside the gene matches. The CDR3 extends over 16 amino acids. Germline CDR1 reads MNHEY; CDR2 reads SVGEGT. The CDR3 coding sequence is TGTGCCAGCAGTTACGGGTTAGCGGGCCTCTTCTACGAGCAGTACTTC. Translation: CASSYGLAGLFYEQYF.

The J gene is TRBJ2-7, the V gene TRBV6-1, with D possibly TRBD1 on 5 matching bases. The CDR3 contains 16 residues. Trimming stripped 2 bases from V and 2 bases from J, with 16 bases between. Per the germline V gene, CDR1 is MNHNS and CDR2 is SASEGT. In DNA, the CDR3 is TGTGCCAGCAGTGAACGCCTTCCCCCAGGGCCCTACGAGCAGTACTTC. Encoded protein: CASSERLPPGPYEQYF.

This rearrangement joins TRBV6-5 to TRBJ1-6; D uncertain. This CDR3 is 14 amino acids long. Per the germline V gene, CDR1 is MNHEY and CDR2 is SVGAGI. V shed 2 bases and J shed 8 bases, with 10 bases lying between them. CDR3 protein: CASSYRGIDSPLHF. Written as DNA, the CDR3 is TGTGCCAGCAGTTACCGCGGCATCGATTCACCCCTCCACTTT.

The gene calls are TRBV28 and TRBJ1-6; the D is unclear. V was clipped by 7 bases and J by 8 bases, with 9 bases between them. CDR1 is MDHEN and CDR2 is SYDVKM in the germline V gene. This CDR3 is 12 amino acids long. The CDR3 bases are TGTGCCAGCACCCAGACATATTCACCCCTCCACTTT. Translation: CASTQTYSPLHF.

This clone was found once. The V call is TRBV2, the J call TRBJ1-2; 9 bases line up with TRBD1. The V and J ends lost 5 bases and 7 bases, in that order; junction bases with no gene match: 5. The length of the CDR3 is 13 residues. CDR1 SNHLY and CDR2 FYNNEI come from the germline V gene. CDR3 loop: CASSSQGAGGYTF. DNA for the CDR3: TGTGCCAGCAGTTCACAGGGGGCAGGTGGCTACACCTTC. Together with reference TRBV2 and TRBJ1-2, the CDR3 gives the full variable domain: EPEVTQTPSHQVTQMGQEVILRCVPISNHLYFYWYRQILGQKVEFLVSFYNNEISEKSEIFDDQFSVERPDGSNFTLKIRSTKLEDSAMYFCASSSQGAGGYTFGSGTRLTVV.

Here the CDR3 DNA reads TGTGCCAGTCAGACTAGCGGGATATACAATGAGCAGTTCTTC. Translated: CASQTSGIYNEQFF. The chain joins TRBV6-5 to TRBJ2-1; 11 bases align to TRBD2. Germline values: CDR1 MNHEY, CDR2 SVGAGI. Trimming cost V 9 bases and J 4 bases; bases outside gene matches: 5. The length of the CDR3 is 14 residues.

The gene calls are TRBV28 and TRBJ2-5, with 8 bases that match TRBD2. The CDR3 is made up of 15 amino acids. V shed 5 bases, J shed 2 bases, and the junction held 7 bases outside the gene matches. Germline V lookup: CDR1 MDHEN, CDR2 SYDVKM. As DNA, the CDR3 is TGTGCCAGCAGTCCCTCCGCTAGCGGGCAAGAGACCCAGTACTTC. Translation gives CASSPSASGQETQYF. Complete variable domain (other parts from reference TRBV28 and TRBJ2-5): DVKVTQSSRYLVKRTGEKVFLECVQDMDHENMFWYRQDPGLGLRLIYFSYDVKMKEKGDIPEGYSVSREKKERFSLILESASTNQTSMYLCASSPSASGQETQYFGPGTRLLVL.

The rearrangement uses TRBV5-1 and TRBJ2-2; a weak D match, TRBD2 (5 bases). The germline gives CDR1 SGHRS, CDR2 YFSETQ. V was pared by 0 bases and J by 5 bases, with 17 bases between. The CDR3 is 17 residues long. CDR3 sequence: CASSLAGKGKRTGELFF. Written as DNA, the CDR3 is TGCGCCAGCAGCTTGGCGGGGAAGGGAAAGAGGACCGGGGAGCTGTTTTTT.

The chain joins TRBV30 to TRBJ2-3, with 11 bases aligning to TRBD2. The germline V gene encodes CDR1 GTSNPN and CDR2 SVGIG (reference sequence). The CDR3 sequence is 16 residues long. With V trimmed by 5 bases and J by 0 bases, 7 bases remained unmatched. The CDR3 DNA reads TGTGCCTGGGCACCGGGACTAGCGGTGAGCACAGATACGCAGTATTTT. Protein product: CAWAPGLAVSTDTQYF. The full variable domain, with the rest looked up from reference TRBV30 and TRBJ2-3, is SQTIHQWPATLVQPVGSPLSLECTVEGTSNPNLYWYRQAAGRGLQLLFYSVGIGQISSEVPQNLSASRPQDRQFILSSKKLLLSDSGFYLCAWAPGLAVSTDTQYFGPGTRLTVL.

The V and J genes are TRBV19 and TRBJ2-5; a possible D gene is TRBD1 (5 bases). V was pared by 6 bases and J by 5 bases, with 16 bases between. Germline CDR1 and CDR2: LNHDA and SQIVND (reference sequence). This CDR3 has 14 amino acids. This CDR3 is CASSTDRFGETQYF. The CDR3 DNA sequence: TGTGCCAGTAGCACCGACAGATTCGGGGAGACCCAGTACTTC.

This chain links TRBV6-2 or TRBV6-3 with TRBJ2-3; 7 bases are a match to TRBD2. This CDR3 contains 15 residues. V lost 0 bases and J lost 12; bases outside the gene matches: 12. Per germline, CDR1 MNHEY and CDR2 SVGEGT. Here the CDR3 DNA reads TGTGCCAGCAGTTACTCCGGACTAGAGGTTGGGTTACAGTATTTT. Protein product: CASSYSGLEVGLQYF.

The chain is built from TRBV18 and TRBJ1-1; TRBD1 agrees at 7 bases. CDR1 KGHSH and CDR2 LQKENI come from the germline V gene. Germline trimming cut 3 bases from V and 0 bases from J; bases unmatched to any gene: 13. This CDR3 has 18 amino acids. CDR3 DNA: TGTGCCAGCTCACCTCCACGCGGGACAGCCGGAATGAACACTGAAGCTTTCTTT. Translation gives CASSPPRGTAGMNTEAFF.

V gene TRBV12-3 or TRBV12-4 combines with J gene TRBJ1-5, with 7 nucleotides matching TRBD1. The CDR3 is 13 amino acids. The V gene end was trimmed by 7 bases and the J gene end by 7 bases; junction bases not matched to a gene: 7. DNA of the CDR3: TGTGCCAGCAACCGACAGGGCCAGCAGCCCCAGCATTTT. Protein: CASNRQGQQPQHF.